This T cell receptor beta chain came from a study of T cell responses to AZD1222 COVID-19 vaccine. To note about this clone: Its antigen remains unidentified.

Trimming pared 5 bases from V and 6 bases from J, leaving 5 bases between. CDR3 length equals 12 residues. CDR1 is KGHSH and CDR2 is LQKENI in the germline V gene. Profiling relied on immunoSEQ multiplex PCR, and the TCRdb table lists in-frame clones only, not all of them. The sample has roughly 100,000 clones, more than 70% seen once. Findings and caveats of the study: Mostly white British, mostly female donors; authors suggested clonal diversity may be underestimated. Of the AZD1222 recipients, only six were seropositive at baseline.

V gene TRBV18 combines with J gene TRBJ1-6; D is unresolved. The specimen was peripheral blood, collected on day 0 of AZD1222 vaccination. This receptor was taken from an adult in good health. CDR3 residues: CASSGVNSPLHF. DNA for the CDR3: TGTGCCAGCTCAGGTGTTAATTCACCCCTCCACTTT.